These 11 T cell receptor beta chains came from one sample sequenced in a study of blood T cell repertoires in COVID-19. Libraries were prepared by immunoSEQ multiplex PCR; TCRdb keeps only in-frame clonotypes and omits some of them. The sample includes around 200,000 clones, 80% to 90% of them seen just once. Material for sequencing was peripheral blood. The receptors here all came from a woman in her seventies with COVID-19, enrolled during active disease.

The rearrangement joins TRBV5-1 to TRBJ2-1; the match to TRBD2 covers 8 bases. The V and J ends lost 1 base and 5 bases, in that order; junction bases with no gene match: 5. Germline V gives CDR1 SGHRS, CDR2 YFSETQ. The CDR3 length is 15 residues. The DNA of the CDR3 is TGCGCCAGCAGCTTGACAGCGGGAGTTAACAATGAGCAGTTCTTC. As protein: CASSLTAGVNNEQFF.

V gene TRBV28 combines with J gene TRBJ1-2, with D possibly matching TRBD1 (5 bases). Germline assignment: CDR1 MDHEN and CDR2 SYDVKM. There are 15 residues in the CDR3. Trimming took 5 bases from V and 7 from J, leaving 20 bases between them. As DNA, the CDR3 is TGTGCCAGCAGTCCCCCGAGGGGAGGGCTCTCTGGCTACACCTTC. Its protein is CASSPPRGGLSGYTF.

Here the CDR3 DNA reads TGTGCCTGGACCCGTTCGGTTGGCTACACCTTC. It is translated as CAWTRSVGYTF. The genes are TRBV30 and TRBJ1-2, with D unclear. CDR1 is GTSNPN, CDR2 SVGIG, per germline (reference sequence). V was cut by 4 bases and J by 7 bases, with 10 bases left in between. The CDR3 length is 11 residues.

This sequence joins TRBV30 and TRBJ1-1; D may be TRBD1 (6 bases). V was clipped by 8 bases and J by 3 bases, with 16 bases between them. The CDR3 has 13 residues. Germline assignment: CDR1 GTSNPN and CDR2 SVGIG (reference sequence). The CDR3 sequence: CAGYRVLYTEAFF. CDR3 DNA sequence: TGTGCCGGCTACAGGGTCTTATACACTGAAGCTTTCTTT.

The chain has TRBV18 and TRBJ2-7; no clear D gene. The germline V and J ends were trimmed by 4 bases and 4 bases, with 11 bases remaining between them. This CDR3 is built from 13 residues. Germline CDR1 is KGHSH and CDR2 is LQKENI. The CDR3 DNA is TGTGCCAGCTCACTGAAACAAGAATACGAGCAGTACTTC. Translating it yields CASSLKQEYEQYF.

The chain uses TRBV12-5 and TRBJ1-4; the match to TRBD1 covers 8 bases. The CDR3 is 14 amino acids. The V gene end was trimmed by 6 bases and the J gene end by 5 bases; junction bases not matched to a gene: 5. CDR1 and CDR2 (germline): LGHNT, FRNRAP. The CDR3 spells CASGRTGLNEKLFF. CDR3 coding DNA: TGTGCTAGTGGCAGGACAGGGCTAAATGAAAAACTGTTTTTT.

J is TRBJ2-7 and V is TRBV6-5, with 7 bases aligning to TRBD2. Trimming removed 6 bases from V and 3 bases from J; junction bases left unmatched: 5. This CDR3 is built from 13 residues. CDR1 and CDR2 (germline): MNHEY, SVGAGI. Written as DNA, the CDR3 is TGTGCCAGCAGGGGAGGGGTGTTCTACGAGCAGTACTTC. This translates into CASRGGVFYEQYF.

The rearrangement uses TRBV15 and TRBJ1-2; D is perhaps TRBD1 (5 bases). Trimming shortened V by 1 base and J by 6 bases, and 21 bases separated the two germline ends. There are 17 residues in the CDR3. In germline, CDR1 is LNHNV, CDR2 YYDKDF (reference sequence). The CDR3: CATSRGYGEEGINGYTF. CDR3 DNA sequence: TGTGCCACCAGCAGAGGTTATGGGGAGGAGGGGATTAATGGCTACACCTTC.

V and J are TRBV7-9 and TRBJ1-1; D is perhaps TRBD1 (6 bases). Germline V lookup: CDR1 SEHNR, CDR2 FQNEAQ (reference sequence). The V end lost 3 bases, the J end lost 0 bases, and 11 bases lay between the germline ends. The CDR3 runs 15 residues. CDR3 amino acids: CASSFAGAMNTEAFF. CDR3 DNA: TGTGCCAGCAGCTTCGCAGGGGCAATGAACACTGAAGCTTTCTTT. The full variable domain, completed using reference TRBV7-9 and TRBJ1-1, is DTGVSQNPRHKITKRGQNVTFRCDPISEHNRLYWYRQTLGQGPEFLTYFQNEAQLEKSRLLSDRFSAERPKGSFSTLEIQRTEQGDSAMYLCASSFAGAMNTEAFFGQGTRLTVV.

V is TRBV4-1 and J is TRBJ1-3; 7 bases map to TRBD1. V lost 0 bases to trimming and J lost 2 bases; unmatched junction nucleotides: 10. Looked up from germline, CDR1 is MGHRA and CDR2 is YSYEKL. CDR3 length: 18 residues. CDR3 region: CASSQDRGQILAGNTIYF. DNA of the CDR3: TGCGCCAGCAGCCAAGATCGGGGACAGATATTGGCTGGAAACACCATATATTTT.

The rearrangement joins TRBV27 to TRBJ1-6, with D perhaps matching TRBD1 (5 bases). The CDR3 sequence is 14 residues long. Trimming took off 4 bases at V and 6 bases at J, with 10 bases between the two ends. The germline CDR1 and CDR2 sequences are MNHEY and SMNVEV (reference sequence). The CDR3 is CASSSTATNSPLHF. The CDR3 bases are TGTGCCAGCAGTTCGACAGCCACTAATTCACCCCTCCACTTT.